Shown below are 32 T cell receptor beta chains from a single sample sequenced in a study of type 1 regulatory T cells. TCRdb fed the reads into MiXCR, producing one record per CDR3 protein. The sample carries about 42,000 distinct CDR3 sequences, more than 10% recorded once. Antigens of these TCRs are unknown. The sequencing sample was made of cultured non-Tr1 T cells, either the whole culture or a sorted T cell fraction (not recorded which). These receptors all stem from a human donor in good health.

In its sample, this clonotype was seen many times. V and J are TRBV6-1 and TRBJ1-5; no reliable D call. CDR1 is MNHNS and CDR2 is SASEGT in the germline V gene. The CDR3 extends over 13 amino acids. The V end was cut by 7 bases, the J end by 4 bases, with 11 bases between. CDR3: CASIRQQNQPQHF. CDR3 DNA sequence: TGTGCCAGCATAAGGCAGCAAAATCAGCCCCAGCATTTT.

Details on this clonotype: One junction end does not reproduce the germline sequence, and a read error may be involved. J is TRBJ1-1 and V is TRBV6-2 or TRBV6-3; D is uncertain. The CDR3 loop spans 14 amino acids. The germline gives CDR1 MNHEY, CDR2 SVGEGT. CDR3 sequence (DNA): TGTACCAGCAGTTACGGGTCTAGGAACACTGAAGCTTTCTTT. The encoded protein is CTSSYGSRNTEAFF.

This clonotype was picked up a small number of times. The genes are TRBV12-3 or TRBV12-4 and TRBJ2-2; either TRBD1 or TRBD2 may fit D (5 bases each). Between the trimmed V and J ends, which lost 8 bases and 4 bases, there was a span of 20 bases. This CDR3 comprises 16 residues. The CDR3 nucleotides read TGTGCCAGCGCCTGGGGGTGGAGGAGGAGCACCGGGGAGCTGTTTTTT. Amino acid sequence: CASAWGWRRSTGELFF.

This clonotype showed up many times. The chain couples TRBV28 to TRBJ2-1; 8 bases map to TRBD1. The CDR3 covers 16 residues. CDR1 is MDHEN, CDR2 SYDVKM, per germline. Trimming took 6 bases from V and 7 from J; bases not matched to a gene: 14. The CDR3 DNA follows: TGTGCCAGCAGCTCCCGACCGGGACAGGTTCCTAATGAGCAGTTCTTC. It translates to CASSSRPGQVPNEQFF.

This clonotype was counted ten times or more. CDR3 bases: TGCAGTGCCAGGAGCGAACAGGGGAGAAACACTGAAGCTTTCTTT. It is translated as CSARSEQGRNTEAFF. The chain couples TRBV20-1 to TRBJ1-1, with 7 bases lining up with TRBD1. Per the germline V gene, CDR1 is DFQATT and CDR2 is SNEGSKA (reference sequence). V shed 6 bases, J shed 2 bases, and the junction held 12 bases outside the gene matches. The CDR3 is 15 amino acids.

The rearrangement links TRBV19 to TRBJ2-5, with 9 positions matching TRBD1. Looked up from germline, CDR1 is LNHDA and CDR2 is SQIVND (reference sequence). The CDR3 covers 13 residues. Trimming at V came to 3 bases and at J to 10 bases, leaving 6 bases not matched to a gene. In DNA, the CDR3 is TGTGCCAGTAGTATGAACAGGGGGCCGGACCAGTACTTC. Amino acids: CASSMNRGPDQYF.

The chain has TRBV20-1 and TRBJ2-7, with D possibly matching TRBD2 (7 bases). The V and J ends lost 3 bases and 4 bases respectively, with 19 bases between them. Germline-derived CDR1 and CDR2 are DFQATT and SNEGSKA (reference sequence). This CDR3 has 15 residues. The DNA for the CDR3 is TGCAGTGCTAGGGACCAAGTCGGGGGGCTTTACGAGCAGTACTTC. It yields the protein CSARDQVGGLYEQYF.

The rearrangement joins TRBV19 to TRBJ1-5, with D perhaps matching TRBD1 (6 bases). Germline lookup yields CDR1 LNHDA and CDR2 SQIVND (reference sequence). Trimming stripped 5 bases from V and 4 bases from J, with 9 bases between. The CDR3 spans 13 residues. The CDR3 loop reads CASSPGTNQPQHF. In nucleotides, the CDR3 is TGTGCCAGTAGTCCGGGGACAAATCAGCCCCAGCATTTT.

This clonotype was recorded at least ten times. This chain links TRBV11-2 with TRBJ2-1; TRBD2 aligns across 13 bases. Losses at the gene ends were 5 bases for V and 6 bases for J; bases not matched to a gene: 4. Germline V lookup: CDR1 SGHAT, CDR2 FQNNGV. CDR3 size: 15 residues. The CDR3: CASSPRTSGSNEQFF. In DNA form, the CDR3 reads TGTGCCAGCAGCCCAAGGACTAGCGGGAGCAATGAGCAGTTCTTC.

At least ten counts were recorded for this clonotype. The genes are TRBV27 and TRBJ2-7; 10 nucleotides agree with TRBD2. Germline values: CDR1 MNHEY, CDR2 SMNVEV (reference sequence). The CDR3 sequence is 14 residues long. V trimming: 8 bases; J trimming: 0 bases; junction bases outside the gene matches: 4. In DNA, the CDR3 is TGTGCCAGCCGGCGGACTAGCGGCTCCTACGAGCAGTACTTC. It is translated as CASRRTSGSYEQYF.

This clonotype was counted at least ten times. The chain is built from TRBV5-1 and TRBJ2-1, with TRBD2 matching 10 bases. The germline V gene has CDR1 SGHRS and CDR2 YFSETQ. The CDR3 totals 17 residues. Trimming removed 3 bases from V and 1 base from J; junction bases left unmatched: 7. This chain's CDR3 is CASSSSTSGLSYNEQFF. CDR3 coding DNA: TGCGCCAGCAGCTCGTCGACTAGCGGGTTATCCTACAATGAGCAGTTCTTC.

The chain is built from TRBV7-2 and TRBJ1-1; D remains ambiguous. The CDR3 is made up of 15 amino acids. Germline V gene lookup returns CDR1 SGHTA and CDR2 FQGNSA. Deletions cut 0 bases from V and 5 bases from J, with 13 bases between. The CDR3 region has the DNA TGTGCCAGCAGCTTAGCCCAGTCTGTGGGGACTGAAGCTTTCTTT. This encodes CASSLAQSVGTEAFF.

CDR3 loop: CSASLGGGNEKLFF. The CDR3 bases are TGCAGTGCTTCCCTGGGTGGGGGTAATGAAAAACTGTTTTTT. This rearrangement joins TRBV20-1 to TRBJ1-4; TRBD1 is a possible D gene (5 bases). Trimming pared 5 bases from V and 4 bases from J, leaving 14 bases between. CDR1 is DFQATT, CDR2 SNEGSKA, per germline (reference sequence). The CDR3 has 14 amino acids.

The chain is built from TRBV7-6 and TRBJ2-7; TRBD2 aligns across 16 bases. The CDR3 has 19 amino acids. Germline values: CDR1 SGHVS, CDR2 FNYEAQ. Trimming took 5 bases from V and 0 from J; bases not matched to a gene: 10. For the CDR3, the DNA is TGTGCCAGCAGCCCCTTCCCGGGACTAGCGGGAGGGCCCTCCTACGAGCAGTACTTC. This sequence encodes CASSPFPGLAGGPSYEQYF.

This clonotype was recorded a few times. The chain has TRBV7-2 and TRBJ2-1; the D call may be TRBD1 or TRBD2 (5 bases each). Germline CDR1 SGHTA, CDR2 FQGNSA. The CDR3 has 14 amino acids. Trimming left V 5 bases short and J 6 bases short, with 14 bases between. The CDR3 loop reads CASSLSKGTNEQFF. The CDR3 DNA follows: TGTGCCAGCAGCCTCTCGAAAGGGACCAATGAGCAGTTCTTC.

The chain joins TRBV27 to TRBJ2-6; D call uncertain. CDR3 length: 14 amino acids. Germline assignment: CDR1 MNHEY and CDR2 SMNVEV (reference sequence). The germline V and J ends were trimmed by 8 bases and 0 bases, with 8 bases remaining between them. CDR3 nucleotides: TGTGCCAGCTCTCGGAGCTCTGGGGCCAACGTCCTGACTTTC. Translation gives CASSRSSGANVLTF.

As concerns this clonotype: This sequence may be a read error, since a much larger clone differs from it by one base. The V and J genes are TRBV5-1 and TRBJ2-7; perhaps TRBD2 as D (6 bases). The germline gives CDR1 SGHRS, CDR2 YFSETQ. The CDR3 runs to 13 residues. The CDR3 here is CASSPSGGKEQCF. CDR3 nucleotides: TGCGCCAGCAGCCCCAGCGGCGGGAAGGAGCAGTGCTTC. The whole variable domain, filled in from reference TRBV5-1 and TRBJ2-7, reads KAGVTQTPRYLIKTRGQQVTLSCSPISGHRSVSWYQQTPGQGLQFLFEYFSETQRNKGNFPGRFSGRQFSNSRSEMNVSTLELGDSALYLCASSPSGGKEQCFGPGTRLTVT.

This clonotype was observed a few times. The chain links TRBV20-1 to TRBJ2-3; D perhaps matches TRBD2 (7 bases). V was cut by 0 bases and J by 2 bases, with 12 bases left in between. Germline CDR1 reads DFQATT; CDR2 reads SNEGSKA (reference sequence). The CDR3 totals 15 residues. CDR3 coding DNA: TGCAGTGCTAGAGAAGGGGGGACTACCACAGATACGCAGTATTTT. It translates to CSAREGGTTTDTQYF.

As for this clonotype: Since a far larger clone is one base different, this is likely a read error. The J gene is TRBJ2-5, the V gene TRBV7-3; D is undetermined. The germline gives CDR1 SGHTA, CDR2 FQGTGA. The CDR3 is made up of 12 amino acids. The CDR3 DNA is TGTGCCAACAGCTCGAACAGAGAGACCCAGTACTTC. It specifies CANSSNRETQYF.

The rearrangement uses TRBV5-4 and TRBJ2-1, with 7 bases aligning to TRBD2. The germline CDR1 and CDR2 sequences are SGHNT and YYREEE (reference sequence). The CDR3 contains 15 residues. Germline trimming cut 2 bases from V and 4 bases from J; bases unmatched to any gene: 6. This chain's CDR3 is CASSLAAGLYNEQFF. The CDR3, as DNA: TGTGCCAGCAGCTTAGCAGCGGGGTTATACAATGAGCAGTTCTTC.

This clonotype came up many times. The rearrangement joins TRBV5-6 to TRBJ1-6; unclear D gene. Germline assignment: CDR1 SGHDT and CDR2 YYEEEE. CDR3 length: 15 residues. Trimming left V 4 bases short and J 0 bases short, with 8 bases between. In DNA, the CDR3 is TGTGCCAGCAGCGCCAGCGTCTCCTATAATTCACCCCTCCACTTT. It specifies CASSASVSYNSPLHF.

This clonotype has ten or more counts. The chain combines TRBV20-1 with TRBJ2-1; D unclear. V was pared by 0 bases and J by 0 bases, with 9 bases between. The CDR3 consists of 15 residues. Per germline, CDR1 DFQATT and CDR2 SNEGSKA (reference sequence). The CDR3 region is CSARDARSSYNEQFF. CDR3 nucleotides: TGCAGTGCTAGAGATGCACGGAGCTCCTACAATGAGCAGTTCTTC.

Comment on this clonotype: It may be a read error: a sequence one base away is much more abundant. This sequence joins TRBV6-2 or TRBV6-3 and TRBJ1-2; D unresolved. The CDR3 totals 15 residues. From germline, CDR1 is MNHEY and CDR2 SVGEGT. The CDR3 bases are TGTGCCAGCATACCGAACAAGCAGCGGGCCTATAGCTACACCTTC. Translated, it gives CASIPNKQRAYSYTF.

This clonotype was detected only a few times. The genes are TRBV18 and TRBJ2-4; tentatively, D is TRBD1 or TRBD2 (5 bases each). The germline CDR1 and CDR2 sequences are KGHSH and LQKENI. V dropped 1 base and J dropped 6 bases, with 7 bases sitting between them. CDR3 length: 13 residues. The CDR3 nucleotides are TGTGCCAGCTCACCACTGAGGGGAAACATTCAGTACTTC. Translating gives CASSPLRGNIQYF.

In DNA, the CDR3 is TGCGCCAGCCATGGGACGGCTAATTCACCCCTCCACTTT. It encodes CASHGTANSPLHF. The chain links TRBV5-1 to TRBJ1-6; a possible D gene is TRBD1 (5 bases). CDR1 is SGHRS, CDR2 YFSETQ, per germline. This CDR3 has 13 residues. With 7 bases removed from V and 6 bases from J, the gap between germline ends came to 11 bases.

This clonotype was recorded at least ten times. The chain joins TRBV3-1 to TRBJ1-1, with unresolved D. CDR1 and CDR2 from the germline V gene are LGHDT and YNNKEL (reference sequence). Trimming took 0 bases from V and 5 from J, leaving 7 bases between them. This CDR3 has 13 residues. CDR3 nucleotides: TGTGCCAGCAGCCAAGAGACGTTGACTGAAGCTTTCTTT. Encoded protein: CASSQETLTEAFF.

DNA for the CDR3: TGTGCCAGCAGCAAAGATCCGCGGGGTGAGCAGTTCTTC. Translating gives CASSKDPRGEQFF. This chain joins TRBV5-6 and TRBJ2-1; a weak D match, TRBD2 (6 bases). The CDR3 is 13 residues long. V was cut by 4 bases and J by 9 bases, with 14 bases left in between. Germline values: CDR1 SGHDT, CDR2 YYEEEE. The full variable domain, rest sourced from reference TRBV5-6 and TRBJ2-1, is DAGVTQSPTHLIKTRGQQVTLRCSPKSGHDTVSWYQQALGQGPQFIFQYYEEEERQRGNFPDRFSGHQFPNYSSELNVNALLLGDSALYLCASSKDPRGEQFFGPGTRLTVL.

This clonotype was counted a single time. The chain links TRBV6-2 or TRBV6-3 to TRBJ2-5, with D possibly being TRBD1 (7 bases). V was cut by 2 bases and J by 5 bases, with 12 bases left in between. CDR3 length equals 14 residues. The germline CDR1 and CDR2 sequences are MNHEY and SVGEGT. CDR3 in DNA: TGTGCCAGCAGTTACAGACAGGGAGGCGAGACCCAGTACTTC. It specifies CASSYRQGGETQYF.

This clonotype showed up just a few times. The chain has TRBV20-1 and TRBJ1-4; 7 bases map to TRBD1. The junction had 8 bases not matched to a gene; V was cut back by 5 bases and J by 2 bases. The germline CDR1 and CDR2 sequences are DFQATT and SNEGSKA (reference sequence). The CDR3 is made up of 15 amino acids. DNA for the CDR3: TGCAGTGCTTCACCGTCGGGACAGACTAATGAAAAACTGTTTTTT. This gives the protein CSASPSGQTNEKLFF.

This clonotype was seen repeatedly, ten times or more. The chain is built from TRBV5-1 and TRBJ2-7; D uncertain. Germline V gives CDR1 SGHRS, CDR2 YFSETQ. The CDR3 length is 15 residues. V was cut by 5 bases and J by 4 bases, with 19 bases left in between. The DNA for the CDR3 is TGCGCCAGCAGGGGGTTGACCAACACCTATTACGAGCAGTACTTC. This gives the protein CASRGLTNTYYEQYF.

There are many counts of this clonotype. V usage is TRBV7-9 and J usage is TRBJ2-7; TRBD1 agrees at 7 bases. The CDR3 extends over 14 amino acids. Germline V gene sequence: CDR1 SEHNR, CDR2 FQNEAQ (reference sequence). V lost 3 bases to trimming and J lost 5 bases; unmatched junction nucleotides: 7. Written as DNA, the CDR3 is TGTGCCAGCAGCTTCCGGGACAGTGAAGACGAGCAGTACTTC. Protein sequence: CASSFRDSEDEQYF.

This clonotype has at least ten counts. The chain combines TRBV10-3 with TRBJ2-5; D may be TRBD1 or TRBD2 (7 bases each). The CDR3 is 13 residues long. The V gene lost 10 bases and the J gene lost 3 bases, with 15 bases spanning the gap. Germline values: CDR1 ENHRY, CDR2 SYGVKD. CDR3 bases: TGTGCCACCAAGGGGGGGACAGAAGAGACCCAGTACTTC. Its protein is CATKGGTEETQYF.